The source of this T cell receptor (beta chain) is a study of vaccination effects on CD4 cells after COVID-19. For the study at large: A few million PBMC were seeded per well and grown in the presence of around 10 IU/ml IL-2 and 9.5 to 10 ug/ml peptides. General observations from the study: Convalescent patients were scarce in the study, and it lacked early post-infection timepoints.

Libraries were prepared by immunoSEQ multiplex PCR; TCRdb keeps only in-frame clonotypes and omits some of them. This table has about 66,000 clones, under 80% appearing once. Upon completion of roughly ten days in culture, CD4+ T cells were isolated. Two doses of either BNT162b2 or mRNA-1273 were given to each participant. According to the study, vaccine recipients showed no prior SARS-CoV-2 infection and negative nucleocapsid antibodies. The V end lost 6 bases, the J end lost 2 bases, and 13 bases lay between the germline ends. Germline assignment: CDR1 SGHAT and CDR2 FQNNGV. This CDR3 contains 14 residues. This clone has just one count. Its matching antigen is unknown.

Sample: CD4+ T cells from PBMCs cultured without peptide, taken after COVID-19 vaccination. V usage is TRBV11-2 and J usage is TRBJ2-5; D is ambiguous. The origin of this receptor is a human donor who received a COVID-19 vaccine. CDR3 region: CASSPATDQETQYF. CDR3 nucleotides: TGTGCCAGCAGTCCTGCTACCGATCAAGAGACCCAGTACTTC.